The source of this T cell receptor beta chain is a study of siplizumab effects on memory and regulatory T cells. Study outcomes and limitations: Siplizumab produced a significant drop in alloreactive sequences attributable to unstimulated CD4+ memory cells.

On this clone itself: Its antigen is currently unknown.

The method was immunoSEQ multiplex PCR; TCRdb's version includes in-frame clones alone and lacks a portion of them. Here the sample spans 85,000 to 120,000 clones, approximately 90% being singletons. V lost 10 bases and J lost 2; bases outside the gene matches: 11. Per the germline V gene, CDR1 is ENHRY and CDR2 is SYGVKD. The CDR3 covers 15 residues. This receptor was taken from a human donor in good health. The sample consisted of CD4+ T cells sorted from blood. The chain uses TRBV10-3 and TRBJ2-3; 8 bases fit TRBD2. The CDR3 region is CATNDLSGITDTQYF. The CDR3 nucleotides read TGTGCCACAAACGACCTTAGCGGGATCACAGATACGCAGTATTTT.